Detailed here is one TCR beta chain. These data are taken from a study of blood T cell repertoires in COVID-19. The CDR3 extends over 13 amino acids. V lost 5 bases and J lost 4, with 10 bases in between. The germline gives CDR1 KGHSH, CDR2 LQKENI. Libraries were prepared by immunoSEQ multiplex PCR; TCRdb keeps only in-frame clonotypes and omits some of them. In the table there are some 210,000 clones, about 81% of which are singletons. What was sequenced was PBMCs or T cells enriched from blood (not recorded which). This clonotype originated in a man aged 35 to 55 who had recovered from COVID-19. V is TRBV18 and J is TRBJ2-3, with a weak D call TRBD1 (5 bases). The CDR3 sequence is CASSGQGADTQYF. In DNA form, the CDR3 reads TGTGCCAGCTCAGGACAAGGGGCAGATACGCAGTATTTT.